These 12 T cell receptor beta chains originate from one sample sequenced in a study of Graves' ophthalmopathy and Graves' hyperthyroidism. TCR beta CDR3 regions were amplified from RNA transcripts. HTBI-primed RT-PCR formed the first round, and a multiplex PCR formed the second. TCRdb called the multiplex PCR reads again in MiXCR, with one record for every CDR3 protein. The sample records almost 400,000 distinct CDR3 sequences, about 16% being singletons. Sequencing was carried out using peripheral blood. The origin of the receptors is a woman between 18 and 29 years old with Graves' ophthalmopathy.

This clonotype was picked up many times. The CDR3 sequence: CASSTDRSYGYTF. DNA of the CDR3: TGTGCCAGCAGTACGGACAGGAGCTATGGCTACACCTTC. This rearrangement joins TRBV6-1 to TRBJ1-2, with 7 bases that match TRBD1. Germline V gives CDR1 MNHNS, CDR2 SASEGT. V shed 5 bases, J shed 4 bases, and the junction held 4 bases outside the gene matches. CDR3 length equals 13 residues.

This clonotype was counted many times. The chain recombines TRBV27 with TRBJ1-1; 8 nucleotides agree with TRBD1. Germline V gene sequence: CDR1 MNHEY, CDR2 SMNVEV (reference sequence). Trimming removed 6 bases from V and 4 bases from J; junction bases left unmatched: 7. The CDR3 is made up of 14 amino acids. The CDR3 DNA reads as TGTGCCAGCAGACCGACAGGGGAAGGCACTGAAGCTTTCTTT. The encoded protein is CASRPTGEGTEAFF.

At least ten counts were recorded for this clonotype. The rearrangement links TRBV20-1 to TRBJ2-7; 10 bases agree with TRBD2. With 7 bases clipped from V and 5 bases from J, the junction kept 14 bases outside the gene matches. The CDR3 covers 15 residues. CDR1 DFQATT and CDR2 SNEGSKA come from the germline V gene (reference sequence). The CDR3: CSDVSGLAGANEQYF. The CDR3 DNA sequence: TGCAGTGACGTCTCGGGTCTAGCGGGAGCCAACGAGCAGTACTTC.

This clonotype was detected many times. This chain uses TRBV6-5 with TRBJ1-2, with D maybe TRBD1 (5 bases). V was shortened by 6 bases and J by 4 bases, with 12 bases between the two germline ends. Germline V CDR1 and CDR2: MNHEY, SVGAGI. The CDR3 sequence is 13 residues long. DNA of the CDR3: TGTGCCAGCAGCCGACCAGGGAGCTATGGCTACACCTTC. Translated: CASSRPGSYGYTF.

This clonotype was picked up many times. This chain uses TRBV19 with TRBJ1-1, with D possibly matching TRBD1 (6 bases). The germline CDR1 and CDR2 sequences are LNHDA and SQIVND (reference sequence). CDR3 length: 17 residues. V gave up 5 bases and J gave up 0 bases, with 19 bases separating them. CDR3 loop: CASSGRQQGIMNTEAFF. CDR3 in DNA: TGTGCCAGTAGTGGGAGACAACAGGGAATCATGAACACTGAAGCTTTCTTT.

This clonotype was observed many times. The chain is built from TRBV7-9 and TRBJ2-7, with D possibly being TRBD2 (6 bases). Germline CDR1 and CDR2: SEHNR and FQNEAQ (reference sequence). CDR3 length: 15 residues. Trimming pared 4 bases from V and 0 bases from J, leaving 13 bases between. The CDR3 DNA follows: TGTGCCAGCAGCTCTGTCGGGGGACTCTCCTACGAGCAGTACTTC. This translates into CASSSVGGLSYEQYF.

This clonotype was found many times. The chain uses TRBV10-3 and TRBJ1-1, with 12 nucleotides matching TRBD1. V shed 9 bases, J shed 1 base, and the junction held 6 bases outside the gene matches. The CDR3 has 15 residues. Germline CDR1 is ENHRY and CDR2 is SYGVKD. CDR3 nucleotide sequence: TGTGCCATAAGGGACAGGGGGCCGGCGAACACTGAAGCTTTCTTT. Amino acid sequence: CAIRDRGPANTEAFF.

This clonotype was seen repeatedly, ten times or more. The V and J genes are TRBV7-6 and TRBJ2-5; 13 positions agree with TRBD2. The CDR3 consists of 17 residues. The V gene end was trimmed by 2 bases and the J gene end by 1 base; junction bases not matched to a gene: 4. Germline CDR1 reads SGHVS; CDR2 reads FNYEAQ. The CDR3 region is CASSLRTSGRPQETQYF. In DNA, the CDR3 is TGTGCCAGCAGCTTACGGACTAGCGGGAGACCCCAAGAGACCCAGTACTTC.

This clonotype was counted many times. The chain is built from TRBV10-1 and TRBJ1-6; unclear D gene. The CDR3 totals 16 residues. V lost 11 bases and J 0 bases, leaving 17 bases between the germline ends. CDR1 and CDR2 from the germline V gene are WNHNN and SYGVQD (reference sequence). The CDR3 spells CASRRWVLSYNSPLHF. In DNA, the CDR3 is TGCGCCTCGAGACGGTGGGTCCTCTCCTATAATTCACCCCTCCACTTT.

This clonotype was picked up many times. The J gene is TRBJ1-1, the V gene TRBV27; D is unclear. Germline V CDR1 and CDR2: MNHEY, SMNVEV (reference sequence). Between the trimmed V and J ends, which lost 5 bases and 3 bases, there was a span of 22 bases. CDR3 length equals 17 residues. CDR3 nucleotides: TGTGCCAGCAGTCAACAAAAAATTGGGGTTGGGGACACTGAAGCTTTCTTT. Its translation is CASSQQKIGVGDTEAFF.

As for this clonotype: One base away lies a much larger clone, so this may be a sequencing read error. The chain is built from TRBV5-1 and TRBJ2-5; 10 nucleotides match TRBD2. CDR1 and CDR2 (germline): SGHRS, YFSETQ. This CDR3 has 15 amino acids. Trimming cost V 1 base and J 5 bases; bases outside gene matches: 5. The CDR3 region has the DNA TGCGCCAGCAGCTTGCGCGGACTAGCGGAGGAGACCCAGTACTTC. Protein sequence: CASSLRGLAEETQYF.

The table lists this clonotype with many counts. This sequence joins TRBV2 and TRBJ1-1; D unclear. Germline assignment: CDR1 SNHLY and CDR2 FYNNEI. V lost 7 bases and J 11 bases, leaving 11 bases between the germline ends. The CDR3 is 10 amino acids. This CDR3 reads CASIKGGAFF. The CDR3 bases are TGTGCCAGCATCAAGGGTGGGGCTTTCTTT.